The 18 T cell receptor beta chains below all came from one sample that was sequenced in a study of shared clonotypes between healthy human individuals (TCRdb year 2020). The library was generated by the immunoSEQ multiplex PCR assay. Drawn from immuneACCESS, this table holds only the in-frame rearrangements with V and J called that TCRdb kept. Clones are partly lost; checked studies trace under half to an unresolved V gene and leave the rest unexplained. The sample records around 1.6 million clones, approximately 98% of which are singletons. Of the sample, about 0.4% falls within the top ten clones. The specimen sequenced was naive CD4+ T cells sorted from blood. In light of the paper, this sample's cell subset or site label describes: CD45RA+ positively selected. These receptors all come from a young man in good health.

The chain recombines TRBV7-8 with TRBJ2-2; 9 nucleotides agree with TRBD2. Germline V gives CDR1 SGHVS, CDR2 FQNEAQ. This CDR3 contains 15 residues. The V gene end was trimmed by 10 bases and the J gene end by 4 bases; junction bases not matched to a gene: 10. This CDR3 is CAIEGGRAVTGELFF. The CDR3 DNA reads as TGTGCCATAGAAGGCGGGAGGGCCGTCACCGGGGAGCTGTTTTTT. Together with reference TRBV7-8 and TRBJ2-2, the CDR3 gives the full variable domain: GAGVSQSPRYKVAKRGQDVALRCDPISGHVSLFWYQQALGQGPEFLTYFQNEAQLDKSGLPSDRFFAERPEGSVSTLKIQRTQQEDSAVYLCAIEGGRAVTGELFFGEGSRLTVL.

The chain carries TRBV5-1 and TRBJ2-7, with no clear D. V lost 3 bases and J 2 bases, leaving 12 bases between the germline ends. Germline V gene data show CDR1 as SGHRS and CDR2 as YFSETQ. The CDR3 is 14 residues long. CDR3 sequence: CASSWTGPTYEQYF. In nucleotides, the CDR3 is TGCGCCAGCAGCTGGACGGGCCCTACCTACGAGCAGTACTTC.

V is TRBV18 and J is TRBJ2-1; the match to TRBD2 covers 9 bases. CDR1 is KGHSH and CDR2 is LQKENI in the germline V gene. The CDR3 sequence is 18 residues long. V lost 3 bases, J lost 9 bases, and 18 bases stayed unmatched. CDR3 nucleotides: TGTGCCAGCTCACCTCAGTCGCAGGTGCGGGAGGGCCTGGGTGAGCAGTTCTTC. It specifies CASSPQSQVREGLGEQFF.

The V gene is TRBV10-3, the J gene TRBJ2-5, with D unresolved. CDR1 and CDR2 (germline): ENHRY, SYGVKD. Trimming left V 4 bases short and J 0 bases short, with 6 bases between. This CDR3 contains 13 residues. The chain's CDR3 is CAISGPDQETQYF. The CDR3 DNA sequence: TGTGCCATCAGTGGTCCGGACCAAGAGACCCAGTACTTC.

The V gene is TRBV11-2, the J gene TRBJ2-3; D is unclear. The germline CDR1 and CDR2 sequences are SGHAT and FQNNGV. The length of the CDR3 is 11 residues. Trimming took 4 bases from V and 8 from J, leaving 7 bases between them. CDR3 sequence (DNA): TGTGCCAGCAGCTCCCTGGTTACGCAGTATTTT. This encodes CASSSLVTQYF.

This chain uses TRBV7-9 with TRBJ2-3; no firm D call. This CDR3 is 15 amino acids long. Looked up from germline, CDR1 is SEHNR and CDR2 is FQNEAQ (reference sequence). Trimming left V 2 bases short and J 2 bases short, with 11 bases between. The CDR3 protein is CASSLSSRITDTQYF. DNA for the CDR3: TGTGCCAGCAGCTTATCATCGAGAATCACAGATACGCAGTATTTT.

The rearrangement links TRBV6-5 to TRBJ2-1, with 10 bases aligning to TRBD1. J gave up 5 bases and V 2 bases, and 3 bases lay outside the gene matches. Germline-derived CDR1 and CDR2 are MNHEY and SVGAGI. This CDR3 contains 15 residues. The CDR3 region has the DNA TGTGCCAGCAGTTACCCGGGACAGGGGAACAATGAGCAGTTCTTC. This encodes CASSYPGQGNNEQFF.

In this sample, this clone turned up once. The V and J genes are TRBV10-3 and TRBJ2-5; 12 bases agree with TRBD2. This CDR3 is built from 16 residues. Trimming took 6 bases from V and 5 from J; bases not matched to a gene: 10. CDR1 ENHRY and CDR2 SYGVKD come from the germline V gene. CDR3 region: CAISASGRGGMETQYF. CDR3 DNA: TGTGCCATCAGCGCTAGCGGGAGGGGGGGTATGGAGACCCAGTACTTC.

V gene TRBV9 combines with J gene TRBJ1-1; 7 nucleotides agree with TRBD1. Germline trimming cut 0 bases from V and 6 bases from J; bases unmatched to any gene: 5. Germline CDR1 and CDR2: SGDLS and YYNGEE. CDR3 length equals 14 residues. CDR3 loop: CASSVELGGPEAFF. The DNA of the CDR3 is TGTGCCAGCAGCGTAGAGCTAGGGGGCCCTGAAGCTTTCTTT.

This chain uses TRBV18 with TRBJ2-5; 11 bases fit TRBD2. CDR1 KGHSH and CDR2 LQKENI come from the germline V gene. V was pared by 2 bases and J by 1 base, with 9 bases of the junction left unmatched. The CDR3 loop spans 18 amino acids. The CDR3 is CASSPWSSGRMAQETQYF. CDR3 nucleotide sequence: TGTGCCAGCTCACCATGGTCTAGCGGGAGGATGGCCCAAGAGACCCAGTACTTC.

The chain couples TRBV12-2 to TRBJ2-3; TRBD1 is the table's D call and was not checked against the DNA. TRBV12-2 is a pseudogene locus. There are 17 residues in the CDR3. Here the CDR3 DNA reads TGTGCAAGTCGCTTAGAGTCCAAGGACAGCTCCACAGATACGCAGTATTTT. Encoded protein: CASRLESKDSSTDTQYF.

The chain joins TRBV5-1 to TRBJ2-2; TRBD2 aligns across 7 bases. V lost 0 bases and J lost 2; bases outside the gene matches: 4. The length of the CDR3 is 16 residues. Per the germline V gene, CDR1 is SGHRS and CDR2 is YFSETQ. The CDR3 DNA reads as TGCGCCAGCAGCTTGGAGAGCGGGGTAAACACCGGGGAGCTGTTTTTT. Amino acid sequence: CASSLESGVNTGELFF.

The rearrangement uses TRBV7-8 and TRBJ1-5, with TRBD1 matching 9 bases. The CDR3 spans 16 residues. Unmatched junction bases numbered 5, after V lost 1 base and J lost 4 bases. The germline CDR1 and CDR2 sequences are SGHVS and FQNEAQ. CDR3 protein: CASSLEADRGNQPQHF. For the CDR3, the DNA is TGTGCCAGCAGCTTAGAGGCGGACAGGGGTAATCAGCCCCAGCATTTT.

This clone was seen a single time. The CDR3 loop is CASSPLRDRGLYGYTF. The CDR3, as DNA: TGTGCCAGTAGTCCTCTCCGGGACAGGGGCCTCTATGGCTACACCTTC. The J gene is TRBJ1-2, the V gene TRBV19; TRBD1 aligns across 10 bases. There are 16 residues in the CDR3. Germline V gives CDR1 LNHDA, CDR2 SQIVND (reference sequence). Trimming at V came to 5 bases and at J to 4 bases, leaving 10 bases not matched to a gene.

The V call is TRBV5-8, the J call TRBJ1-5, with D unclear. The germline V gene encodes CDR1 SGHTS and CDR2 YDEGEE. V was clipped by 5 bases and J by 1 base, with 7 bases between them. This CDR3 contains 13 residues. The CDR3 loop is CASSRESNQPQHF. CDR3 coding DNA: TGTGCCAGCAGTCGAGAAAGCAATCAGCCCCAGCATTTT.

The chain has TRBV11-2 and TRBJ2-5, with D hard to call. This CDR3 is built from 15 residues. Per the germline V gene, CDR1 is SGHAT and CDR2 is FQNNGV. Trimming cost V 6 bases and J 2 bases, with 16 bases left between them. CDR3 coding DNA: TGTGCCAGCAGACGGGCGAGGCGAGATCAAGAGACCCAGTACTTC. Protein product: CASRRARRDQETQYF.

The V gene is TRBV15, the J gene TRBJ2-7, with D possibly being TRBD1 or TRBD2 (5 bases each). The CDR3 sequence is 15 residues long. CDR1 LNHNV and CDR2 YYDKDF come from the germline V gene (reference sequence). V lost 4 bases and J lost 0, with 13 bases in between. CDR3 sequence (DNA): TGTGCCACCAGCACCGGGACCCTTAACTCCTACGAGCAGTACTTC. As protein: CATSTGTLNSYEQYF.

The V gene is TRBV11-1, the J gene TRBJ2-2; D is unclear. Germline lookup yields CDR1 SGHAT and CDR2 FQDESV (reference sequence). CDR3 length: 15 residues. V lost 5 bases and J lost 4, with 14 bases in between. The CDR3 sequence: CASSPRVVGTGELFF. DNA of the CDR3: TGTGCCAGCAGCCCCCGGGTAGTTGGCACCGGGGAGCTGTTTTTT.